The subject of this entry is one T cell receptor (beta chain). Its antigen specificity is not known. Base qualities are not at hand, and no much larger clone is one base apart. Per the germline V gene, SNHLY is the CDR1 and FYNNEI is the CDR2. Taken from cysteine to phenylalanine, the CDR3 has 12 residues. The DNA shown is the 36-base CDR3, in frame from base 1. Trimming costs V 7 bases and J 0 bases, and their ends lie 7 bases apart. The data originate from a study of blood T cell repertoires in COVID-19 (dated by TCRdb to about 2020). Background on the whole study: Collaborator samples came from the United States, Italy and Spain and covered acute and convalescent phases of COVID-19. The material from the prospective study consisted of cDNA or gDNA derived from T cells, B-cell-depleted T cells, or PBMCs. Subjects who had been exposed to COVID-19, were actively infected with it, or had recovered from it provided the deeply sampled blood TCRbeta repertoires that made up the dataset. A freely available public database, intended as a resource for researchers studying the immune response to SARS-CoV-2, is where the repertoires were released. The samples were drawn from the first 160 participants of the ongoing ImmuneRACE study and from 1,200 or so subjects provided by 6 global collaborators. Nearly every sample came with metadata listing a de-identified subject ID, COVID-19 status, age in years and sex. Where HLA class I and class II types were available, the types were taken from metadata supplied by the sample provider, not from assay-based typing. The study at large found these results: The amount of clinical and demographic metadata varied by source and participant and was provided uncurated.

TCRbeta CDR3 regions were amplified from genomic DNA using the immunoSEQ Assay, a bias-controlled multiplex PCR. As for the authors' bioinformatics: Nucleated cell counts per sample were estimated from amplification of reference gene primers within the assay. To quantify the absolute abundance of each unique TCRbeta CDR3 rearrangement, sequence reads were collapsed and filtered. For each sample, productive Simpson clonality was calculated as the square root of Simpson's diversity index over productive rearrangements. This immuneACCESS table, as held by TCRdb, lists in-frame sequences with V and J called but not all clones. Of the missing ones, under half trace to an unresolved V gene in checked studies; the others have no known cause. That table supplies the V and J calls and clone size; D and trimming were determined from the DNA. For this sample the table gives approximately 410,000 clones, of which 75% to 90% were detected only once. More than 1.4% of the sample comes from the top ten.

The collaborating institutions used their own protocols to collect whole blood in K2EDTA tubes. For TCRbeta analysis, collaborators shipped samples in one of three forms: frozen whole blood, isolated PBMCs, or DNA extracted from either of those sample types. The sequence was collected from a woman aged 25-40 years with active or convalescent COVID-19. The chain couples TRBV2 to TRBJ2-7, with a tentative D gene TRBD2 over 5 matching bases. Input material: peripheral blood. The CDR3 corresponds to CASTRVSYEQYF. The nucleotide sequence is TGTGCCAGCACGAGGGTCTCCTACGAGCAGTACTTC.